The 32 T cell receptor beta chains given below trace back to one sample, sequenced in a study of blood T cell repertoires in COVID-19. The protocol was immunoSEQ multiplex PCR, while the TCRdb copy is restricted to in-frame clones and leaves out a portion. The sample contains about 41,000 clones, around 76% of which appear only once. Input material: peripheral blood. The receptor source for this set is a man older than 75 with acute or convalescent COVID-19.

V and J are TRBV18 and TRBJ1-2; D is perhaps TRBD1 (5 bases). The CDR3 runs 13 residues. Trimming removed 2 bases from V and 8 bases from J, with 12 bases in between. Germline assignment: CDR1 KGHSH and CDR2 LQKENI. CDR3 sequence: CASSPVTGDGYTF. DNA for the CDR3: TGTGCCAGCTCACCAGTGACGGGGGACGGCTACACCTTC.

The V and J genes are TRBV10-3 and TRBJ1-1; 10 bases are shared with TRBD1. The CDR3 sequence is 15 residues long. V shed 0 bases, J shed 3 bases, and the junction held 1 base outside the gene matches. Germline loops: CDR1 ENHRY, CDR2 SYGVKD. Written as DNA, the CDR3 is TGTGCCATCAGTGAGTCCGGACAGGGGGACACTGAAGCTTTCTTT. Protein sequence: CAISESGQGDTEAFF.

V usage is TRBV3-1 (or the pseudogene TRBV3-2) and J usage is TRBJ2-7; 9 bases map to TRBD2. J gave up 10 bases and V 1 base, and 14 bases lay outside the gene matches. Per germline, CDR1 LGHDT and CDR2 YNNKEL (reference sequence). CDR3 length: 16 amino acids. CDR3 nucleotide sequence: TGTGCCAGCAGCCAAGCCCATAGCGGGGGCGTCTACGGACAGTACTTC. Translation gives CASSQAHSGGVYGQYF.

For the CDR3, the DNA is TGTGCCAGCAGCTTGACAGGGGCTGGGGCCAACGTCCTGACTTTC. Its translation is CASSLTGAGANVLTF. The chain combines TRBV7-2 with TRBJ2-6; 8 bases align to TRBD1. The V and J ends lost 3 bases and 2 bases, in that order; junction bases with no gene match: 0. The CDR3 extends over 15 amino acids. Germline V lookup: CDR1 SGHTA, CDR2 FQGNSA.

The chain couples TRBV5-1 to TRBJ2-7; 12 bases are a match to TRBD2. Germline V gene data show CDR1 as SGHRS and CDR2 as YFSETQ. This CDR3 is built from 16 residues. V was clipped by 2 bases and J by 0 bases; unmatched bases: 3. The CDR3 loop reads CASSLGLAGFSYEQYF. The CDR3 region has the DNA TGCGCCAGCAGCTTAGGACTAGCGGGATTCTCCTACGAGCAGTACTTC.

This sequence joins TRBV30 and TRBJ2-3, with 13 bases fitting TRBD2. The V and J ends lost 3 bases and 3 bases, in that order; junction bases with no gene match: 9. The V gene's germline CDR1 is GTSNPN and CDR2 SVGIG (reference sequence). CDR3 length: 17 residues. The CDR3 DNA sequence: TGTGCCTGGAGGAAAATAACTAGCGGGAGGGGTACAGATACGCAGTATTTT. This sequence encodes CAWRKITSGRGTDTQYF.

The CDR3 coding sequence is TGCAGCGCCGCAGGGGGGAATGAGCAGTTCTTC. Amino acid sequence: CSAAGGNEQFF. This chain links TRBV29-1 with TRBJ2-1, with TRBD1 as a possible D gene (7 bases). Trimming removed 7 bases at V and 7 bases at J, with 11 bases between. CDR1 is SQVTM, CDR2 ANQGSEA, per germline. CDR3 length equals 11 residues.

The V gene is TRBV19, the J gene TRBJ2-1, with 11 bases identical to TRBD2. Trimming took 7 bases from V and 4 from J; bases not matched to a gene: 3. The germline V gene has CDR1 LNHDA and CDR2 SQIVND (reference sequence). This CDR3 is built from 14 residues. The CDR3 nucleotides read TGTGCCAGTACGACTAGCGGGGATTACAATGAGCAGTTCTTC. Protein: CASTTSGDYNEQFF.

The chain links TRBV5-4 to TRBJ2-5; D might be TRBD2 (5 bases). Trimming shortened V by 4 bases and J by 5 bases, and 12 bases separated the two germline ends. This CDR3 region has 13 residues. CDR1 SGHNT and CDR2 YYREEE come from the germline V gene (reference sequence). In DNA, the CDR3 is TGTGCCAGCAGCACCCAGCCGGGGGAGACCCAGTACTTC. Protein: CASSTQPGETQYF.

This clone was seen only once. V and J are TRBV4-2 and TRBJ2-7, with TRBD2 matching 10 bases. Trimming at V came to 4 bases and at J to 0 bases, leaving 3 bases not matched to a gene. The germline CDR1 and CDR2 sequences are LGHNA and YNFKEQ. The CDR3 is 15 residues long. The CDR3, as DNA: TGTGCCAGCAGCCTAATAGCGGGGGGCTCCTACGAGCAGTACTTC. Translated: CASSLIAGGSYEQYF.

The J gene is TRBJ1-1, the V gene TRBV6-5; tentative D call: TRBD1 (5 bases). From germline, CDR1 is MNHEY and CDR2 SVGAGI. V lost 2 bases, J lost 4 bases, and 11 bases lay in between. The CDR3 is 14 residues long. CDR3 coding DNA: TGTGCCAGCAGTTACGAGTTCGGGGGCACTGAAGCTTTCTTT. The encoded protein is CASSYEFGGTEAFF.

This clone has a handful of counts. This rearrangement joins TRBV5-1 to TRBJ1-2, with 10 bases fitting TRBD1. CDR3 length: 14 residues. CDR1 and CDR2 (germline): SGHRS, YFSETQ. The V segment lost 4 bases and the J segment 6 bases; nucleotides outside the gene matches: 6. Here the CDR3 reads CASSRDRGEDGYTF. The CDR3 DNA reads TGCGCCAGCAGCCGGGACAGGGGAGAAGATGGCTACACCTTC. Combining the CDR3 with reference TRBV5-1 and TRBJ1-2 gives the whole variable domain KAGVTQTPRYLIKTRGQQVTLSCSPISGHRSVSWYQQTPGQGLQFLFEYFSETQRNKGNFPGRFSGRQFSNSRSEMNVSTLELGDSALYLCASSRDRGEDGYTFGSGTRLTVV.

V is TRBV6-5 and J is TRBJ1-1; D is perhaps TRBD1 (5 bases). V was cut by 6 bases and J by 5 bases, with 16 bases left in between. The CDR3 totals 14 residues. Germline lookup yields CDR1 MNHEY and CDR2 SVGAGI. The CDR3 loop is CASRPRGGLTEAFF. The CDR3 DNA follows: TGTGCCAGCAGGCCCCGGGGGGGGTTGACTGAAGCTTTCTTT.

This chain joins TRBV2 and TRBJ2-3, with 8 positions matching TRBD2. The CDR3 contains 14 residues. V lost 6 bases, J lost 1 base, and 3 bases stayed unmatched. Germline loops: CDR1 SNHLY, CDR2 FYNNEI. This CDR3 reads CASRSLAGTDTQYF. The CDR3 nucleotides read TGTGCCAGCAGATCACTAGCGGGCACAGATACGCAGTATTTT.

V usage is TRBV2 and J usage is TRBJ2-3; the D gene is possibly TRBD1 (5 bases). The length of the CDR3 is 13 residues. The V gene's germline CDR1 is SNHLY and CDR2 FYNNEI. Trimming shortened V by 10 bases and J by 5 bases, and 16 bases separated the two germline ends. As DNA, the CDR3 is TGTGCCACCCTGAATGCCCAGGGAGATACGCAGTATTTT. Its protein is CATLNAQGDTQYF.

CDR3 nucleotides: TGTGCCTCGTCGTCGGGGGAGATCTACGAGCAGTACTTC. Translation gives CASSSGEIYEQYF. V usage is TRBV7-8 and J usage is TRBJ2-7; weak D call: TRBD2 (6 bases). Per the germline V gene, CDR1 is SGHVS and CDR2 is FQNEAQ. The CDR3 loop spans 13 amino acids. V lost 11 bases, J lost 3 bases, and 17 bases lay in between.

The chain joins TRBV2 to TRBJ2-1; D ambiguous. V shed 5 bases and J shed 3 bases, with 14 bases lying between them. CDR1 and CDR2 (germline): SNHLY, FYNNEI. This CDR3 has 15 amino acids. The CDR3 coding sequence is TGTGCCAGCAGTCTCAGATCTCTGTTCTACAATGAGCAGTTCTTC. Translation: CASSLRSLFYNEQFF.

This chain uses TRBV9 with TRBJ2-1; TRBD2 matches at 9 bases. V shed 1 base, J shed 11 bases, and the junction held 13 bases outside the gene matches. The CDR3 loop spans 16 amino acids. Germline loops: CDR1 SGDLS, CDR2 YYNGEE. CDR3 DNA sequence: TGTGCCAGCAGCGTATCGAGTCAGGTAGCGGGAGACCAGCAGTTCTTC. Its translation: CASSVSSQVAGDQQFF.

The rearrangement links TRBV7-2 to TRBJ1-2, with D possibly TRBD1 on 6 matching bases. The V end was cut by 5 bases, the J end by 8 bases, with 21 bases between. The CDR3 runs to 15 residues. Germline CDR1 is SGHTA and CDR2 is FQGNSA. In DNA, the CDR3 is TGTGCCAGCAGCCCGAGACAGGTGCAGGTACAGGGCTACACCTTC. This sequence encodes CASSPRQVQVQGYTF.

This clone turned up a few times. The gene calls are TRBV19 and TRBJ1-6; TRBD1 matches at 7 bases. With V trimmed by 5 bases and J by 7 bases, 5 bases remained unmatched. CDR1 is LNHDA, CDR2 SQIVND, per germline (reference sequence). The CDR3 has 14 amino acids. The CDR3 DNA reads as TGTGCCAGTAGTTCTGGGACAGCGAATTCACCCCTCCACTTT. Translation: CASSSGTANSPLHF.

The genes are TRBV5-1 and TRBJ2-1; D may be TRBD1 (6 bases). V was pared by 3 bases and J by 8 bases, with 15 bases between. The V gene's germline CDR1 is SGHRS and CDR2 YFSETQ. CDR3 length: 14 residues. In nucleotides, the CDR3 is TGCGCCAGCAGCTCCATGGACAGACGGGATGAGCAGTTCTTC. Protein sequence: CASSSMDRRDEQFF. The variable domain in full, with the rest retrieved from reference TRBV5-1 and TRBJ2-1, is KAGVTQTPRYLIKTRGQQVTLSCSPISGHRSVSWYQQTPGQGLQFLFEYFSETQRNKGNFPGRFSGRQFSNSRSEMNVSTLELGDSALYLCASSSMDRRDEQFFGPGTRLTVL.

The chain is built from TRBV7-8 and TRBJ2-1, with 8 nucleotides matching TRBD1. CDR3 length: 15 residues. Trimming took 1 base from V and 4 from J; bases not matched to a gene: 3. The germline V gene has CDR1 SGHVS and CDR2 FQNEAQ. This CDR3 is CASSLGTGSYNEQFF. The CDR3 bases are TGTGCCAGCAGCTTAGGGACAGGGTCATACAATGAGCAGTTCTTC.

The chain uses TRBV5-1 and TRBJ2-7, with D possibly matching TRBD1 (5 bases). V shed 0 bases and J shed 1 base, with 11 bases lying between them. Germline CDR1 SGHRS, CDR2 YFSETQ. This CDR3 contains 15 residues. The CDR3 DNA reads TGCGCCAGCAGCTTGGTTGCGACAGATTCCTACGAGCAGTACTTC. Translation: CASSLVATDSYEQYF.

The rearrangement links TRBV5-1 to TRBJ1-4; D perhaps matches TRBD1 (6 bases). The CDR3 has 15 amino acids. With 4 bases removed from V and 1 base from J, the gap between germline ends came to 11 bases. Germline values: CDR1 SGHRS, CDR2 YFSETQ. This CDR3 reads CASSTAGETNEKLFF. The CDR3 DNA follows: TGCGCCAGCAGCACAGCAGGGGAAACTAATGAAAAACTGTTTTTT.

This chain joins TRBV21-1 and TRBJ1-2; the table assigns TRBD1, which was not confirmed against the DNA. TRBV21-1 is noted as a pseudogene. The CDR3 has 13 residues. The CDR3 DNA sequence: TGTGCCAGCAGCCCTTTCAGGGGCGATGGCTACACCTTC. It is translated as CASSPFRGDGYTF.

The chain recombines TRBV28 with TRBJ1-1; 7 bases align to TRBD1. V trimming: 5 bases; J trimming: 3 bases; junction bases outside the gene matches: 3. Germline CDR1 and CDR2: MDHEN and SYDVKM. The CDR3 spans 13 residues. The CDR3 sequence: CASSGGQHTEAFF. The CDR3 nucleotides read TGTGCCAGCAGTGGGGGACAGCACACTGAAGCTTTCTTT. Together with reference TRBV28 and TRBJ1-1, the CDR3 gives the full variable domain: DVKVTQSSRYLVKRTGEKVFLECVQDMDHENMFWYRQDPGLGLRLIYFSYDVKMKEKGDIPEGYSVSREKKERFSLILESASTNQTSMYLCASSGGQHTEAFFGQGTRLTVV.

This chain joins TRBV25-1 and TRBJ1-1; D gene uncertain. The V and J ends lost 1 base and 2 bases respectively, with 8 bases between them. This CDR3 has 14 amino acids. Germline assignment: CDR1 MGHDK and CDR2 SYGVNS. The CDR3 bases are TGTGCCAGCAGTGAATCAGGCGCCAACACTGAAGCTTTCTTT. Translated: CASSESGANTEAFF.

The genes are TRBV2 and TRBJ2-3, with D maybe TRBD2 (6 bases). The CDR3 totals 13 residues. Germline V gene data show CDR1 as SNHLY and CDR2 as FYNNEI. V lost 11 bases and J 6 bases, leaving 18 bases between the germline ends. CDR3: CAAPGLIRDTQYF. The CDR3 coding sequence is TGTGCCGCGCCGGGACTGATTAGGGATACGCAGTATTTT.

The chain combines TRBV19 with TRBJ2-3, with D tentatively TRBD1 (6 bases). Trimming left V 2 bases short and J 1 base short, with 10 bases between. The CDR3 length is 15 residues. The V gene's germline CDR1 is LNHDA and CDR2 SQIVND (reference sequence). This chain's CDR3 is CASSISGAGTDTQYF. The CDR3 nucleotides are TGTGCCAGTAGTATATCAGGGGCCGGCACAGATACGCAGTATTTT.

The chain couples TRBV7-9 to TRBJ2-6; possible D gene TRBD2, 6 bases. CDR1 and CDR2 (germline): SEHNR, FQNEAQ (reference sequence). The V end was cut by 5 bases, the J end by 0 bases, with 17 bases between. This CDR3 spans 18 amino acids. In nucleotides, the CDR3 is TGTGCCAGCAGCCCTGGTCTCGGGGGTAGCTCTGGGGCCAACGTCCTGACTTTC. This encodes CASSPGLGGSSGANVLTF.

V gene TRBV12-2 combines with J gene TRBJ2-7; the D segment call TRBD1 is taken from the table without a DNA check. TRBV12-2 is deemed a pseudogene. The CDR3 has 13 amino acids. CDR3 loop: CASRCGRIYEQYF. CDR3 nucleotides: TGTGCAAGCCGATGTGGCAGGATCTACGAGCAGTACTTC.

This clone was seen more than once but under ten times. The chain is built from TRBV27 and TRBJ1-3; D not certain. Germline V CDR1 and CDR2: MNHEY, SMNVEV (reference sequence). V lost 6 bases and J 0 bases, leaving 12 bases between the germline ends. This CDR3 is 15 amino acids long. This chain's CDR3 is CASSLLGDSGNTIYF. CDR3 coding DNA: TGTGCCAGCAGCTTGCTGGGAGACTCTGGAAACACCATATATTTT.